Listed here is a single T cell receptor (beta chain). This receptor's antigen is unknown. Base qualities are not at hand, and no much larger clone is one base apart. Genomic DNA was extracted from sorted cells with the QIAGEN DNeasy Blood and Tissue Kit for TCRbeta CDR3 sequencing. High-throughput TCRbeta CDR3 sequencing, including PCR amplification with bias correction and internal controls, was performed commercially through immunoSEQ. The source study handled its data this way. Unique productive TCRbeta sequences were defined by CDR3 nucleotide sequence where primers matched, and otherwise by CDR3 amino acid sequence together with Vbeta and Jbeta genes. As a correction for sorting error, sequences shared between sorted populations at a frequency ratio of 2:1 or less were discarded, and the remaining shared sequences were assigned to the higher population. Donor-reactive sequences were defined as at least 5-fold expanded in CFSE-low cells versus unstimulated cells, with frequency of at least 0.01% in CFSE-low cells. Jensen-Shannon divergence calculated on the top 100 TCRbeta sequences ranked by frequency was used to measure repertoire divergence. For any sample with multiple sequencing runs, sorting error was corrected in each run separately before the runs were pooled. TCRdb provides this immuneACCESS table in a form limited to in-frame rearrangements. Some clones are lacking; in checked studies, under half of them reflect an unresolved V gene, and why the rest are absent is not known. V and J calls and clone size are copied from that table; D and trimming were computed from the DNA. Across this sample there are some 70,000 clones, with roughly 92% seen only once. 9.5% to 13% of the sample belongs to the ten largest clones.

This entry belongs to a study of Tregs in tolerant kidney transplant recipients (dated by TCRdb to between 2019 and 2020). As for the study more broadly: The transplants used related donors with nonmyeloablative bone marrow transplantation, and mixed chimerism in the human trials was transient. Before combined kidney and bone marrow transplantation, this study identified donor-specific regulatory T cells using TCRbeta sequencing and then followed those same cells after transplant. On the study overall, not on this receptor specifically: Although technical replication error seemed to be minimal, the question of biological reproducibility was not addressed directly. Donor-specific Treg expansion was found to exceed global Treg expansion in tolerant patients, suggesting antigen-driven rather than nonspecific expansion. Expanding Tregs with activated donor B cells appeared to identify the most biologically relevant and donor-specific TCRbeta repertoire. The study was constrained by small patient numbers, and validation of the findings is required in larger populations and under other immunosuppression protocols. For some patients the PCR primers changed over time, which made it impossible to compare the samples from those patients at the nucleotide level.

Interpreted using the paper, the time point label stands for: blood sample drawn before combined kidney and bone marrow transplant. Thawed PBMCs were FACS-sorted into unstimulated Tregs (CD4+CD25+CD127-), CD4+ non-Tregs (CD4+CD25-), CD4 cells and CD8 cells. The patients were a few recipients of combined kidney and bone marrow transplants from the ITN036ST trial, and samples were available only for these trial subjects. Healthy control blood was processed by Ficoll density gradient to PBMCs and cryopreserved; patient PBMCs were collected before and after transplant. Inclusive of the bounding cysteine and phenylalanine, the CDR3 is 16 residues long. Solely the CDR3 DNA is kept, with 48 bases framed from the first base. The germline V gene supplies CDR1 MGHRA and CDR2 YSYEKL. Trimmed from V: 0 bases; trimmed from J: 2 bases; junction bases lacking a gene match: 4.

The sequence derives from a human donor who received a combined kidney and bone marrow transplant. This specimen was CD8+ T cells from blood, taken before the transplant. The chain couples TRBV4-1 to TRBJ1-5; 7 junctional bases match TRBD1. CDR3 region: CASSQDTGDGNQPQHF. In nucleotide form, the sequence is TGCGCCAGCAGCCAAGACACAGGGGATGGCAATCAGCCCCAGCATTTT.